This T cell receptor beta chain was profiled in a study of blood T cells in healthy people across ages. With a J-beta primer mix and a sample-barcoded 5' primer, a second PCR ran about 6 to 11 cycles. Through a template-switch adaptor with 12 random nucleotides, each cDNA molecule received a tag. In TCRdb, the 5' RACE reads were re-called with MiXCR into one record per CDR3 protein. Among fewer than 1,000,000 distinct CDR3 sequences listed, around 45% were seen once. With regard to this clonotype: Antigen: not known.

Findings and caveats of the study: Naive T cell percentage by flow cytometry tracked strongly with beta diversity.

The sample providers were healthy Caucasian people from Russia, aged roughly 6 to 100. The specimen sequenced was blood. This receptor was obtained from a man between 60 and 70 years old in good health.

The CDR3 DNA reads TGCGCCAGCAACTCTGGGCCTATCGGGAATTCACCCCTCCACTTT. It specifies CASNSGPIGNSPLHF. The chain recombines TRBV4-3 with TRBJ1-6, with D unclear. V was cut by 7 bases and J by 7 bases, with 17 bases left in between. The CDR3 spans 15 residues. Germline CDR1 LGHNA, CDR2 YSLEER.